Shown below are 3 T cell receptor beta chains from a single sample sequenced in a study of blood T cell repertoires in COVID-19. Clones were sequenced by immunoSEQ multiplex PCR, and TCRdb holds only the in-frame ones, with some missing. The sample has about 130,000 clones, around 80% seen once. The sample taken for sequencing was peripheral blood. The receptor source for this set is a man aged 55 to 69 who had recovered from COVID-19.

The chain has TRBV6-5 and TRBJ1-1; tentatively, D is TRBD1 (5 bases). This CDR3 has 13 residues. V was pared by 6 bases and J by 4 bases, with 12 bases between. Germline V gene lookup returns CDR1 MNHEY and CDR2 SVGAGI. This chain's CDR3 is CASSTQGGTEAFF. The CDR3 DNA reads TGTGCCAGCAGCACCCAGGGCGGCACTGAAGCTTTCTTT.

The CDR3 loop is CASSLAGGDPGISANVLTF. The CDR3 region has the DNA TGCGCCAGCAGCTTGGCCGGAGGGGACCCCGGTATCTCGGCCAACGTCCTGACTTTC. This chain links TRBV5-1 with TRBJ2-6; D may be TRBD2 (6 bases). Germline CDR1 reads SGHRS; CDR2 reads YFSETQ. V lost 0 bases to trimming and J lost 6 bases, with 22 bases between them. The CDR3 sequence is 19 residues long. The entire variable domain, with the rest obtained from reference TRBV5-1 and TRBJ2-6, is as follows: KAGVTQTPRYLIKTRGQQVTLSCSPISGHRSVSWYQQTPGQGLQFLFEYFSETQRNKGNFPGRFSGRQFSNSRSEMNVSTLELGDSALYLCASSLAGGDPGISANVLTFGAGSRLTVL.

This clone has a handful of counts. The chain couples TRBV2 to TRBJ1-4; 7 bases are a match to TRBD1. Unmatched junction bases numbered 4, after V lost 3 bases and J lost 6 bases. CDR3 length: 14 amino acids. Germline CDR1 reads SNHLY; CDR2 reads FYNNEI. The CDR3 sequence: CASSDKGAHEKLFF. The CDR3 DNA reads as TGTGCCAGCAGTGACAAGGGGGCGCATGAAAAACTGTTTTTT.